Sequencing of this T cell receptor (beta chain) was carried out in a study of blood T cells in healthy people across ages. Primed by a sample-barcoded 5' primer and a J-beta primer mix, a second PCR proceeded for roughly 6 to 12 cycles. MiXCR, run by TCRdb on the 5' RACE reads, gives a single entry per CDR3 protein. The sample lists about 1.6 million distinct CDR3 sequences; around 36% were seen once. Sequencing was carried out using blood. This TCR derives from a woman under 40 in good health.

The CDR3 DNA follows: TGTGCCAGCCATTCCAGCGGGGGGAATGAGCAGTTCTTC. Protein: CASHSSGGNEQFF. This chain joins TRBV2 and TRBJ2-1; TRBD2 matches at 9 bases. The germline gives CDR1 SNHLY, CDR2 FYNNEI. There are 13 residues in the CDR3. J lost 7 bases, V lost 8 bases, and 6 bases had no gene match.